This entry lists 19 T cell receptor beta chains sequenced from one sample in a study of T cells in Graves' hyperthyroidism and ophthalmopathy. Amplification targeted TCR beta CDR3 regions from RNA transcripts. When the TCR CDR3 underwent first-round RT-PCR, the HTBI primer set was used. TCRdb fed the multiplex PCR reads into MiXCR, producing one record per CDR3 protein. The table has under 450,000 distinct CDR3 sequences, about a sixth seen once; the top ten hold 11% to 15%. Sample: blood. These receptor sequences come from a woman aged 18-29 years with Graves' hyperthyroidism.

This clonotype was seen more than once but under ten times. V and J are TRBV6-4 and TRBJ2-1; D gene unclear. The V end lost 4 bases, the J end lost 0 bases, and 10 bases lay between the germline ends. Germline CDR1 is MRHNA and CDR2 is SNTAGT. This CDR3 contains 15 residues. The CDR3: CASSGLPSSYNEQFF. CDR3 bases: TGTGCCAGCAGTGGACTTCCCAGCTCCTACAATGAGCAGTTCTTC.

There are a few counts of this clonotype. V is TRBV5-1 and J is TRBJ1-6, with no clear D. Germline CDR1 and CDR2: SGHRS and YFSETQ. CDR3 length equals 15 residues. Trimming took off 4 bases at V and 9 bases at J, with 17 bases between the two ends. CDR3 residues: CASSLEYGEGSPLHF. For the CDR3, the DNA is TGCGCCAGCAGCCTGGAGTATGGGGAAGGTTCACCCCTCCACTTT.

The V and J genes are TRBV3-1 and TRBJ1-6; the D gene is possibly TRBD1 (6 bases). The V end was cut by 1 base, the J end by 11 bases, with 9 bases between. Germline CDR1 and CDR2: LGHDT and YNNKEL (reference sequence). The CDR3 contains 13 residues. The CDR3 reads CASSQVAGAPLHF. The CDR3 nucleotides are TGTGCCAGCAGCCAAGTTGCAGGGGCACCCCTCCACTTT.

The chain employs TRBV6-1 and TRBJ1-1; no definite D call. The CDR3 covers 12 residues. The V and J ends lost 8 bases and 4 bases respectively, with 11 bases between them. Per the germline V gene, CDR1 is MNHNS and CDR2 is SASEGT. The CDR3: CASGRLSTEAFF. DNA for the CDR3: TGTGCCAGCGGCCGTCTTAGCACTGAAGCTTTCTTT.

This clonotype was counted only a few times. This chain joins TRBV7-2 and TRBJ1-5; weak D call: TRBD1 (5 bases). Trimming removed 4 bases from V and 3 bases from J, with 19 bases in between. The germline CDR1 and CDR2 sequences are SGHTA and FQGNSA. This CDR3 has 17 residues. CDR3 in DNA: TGTGCCAGCAGCTCGTACCGGGGGGGAAAGGACAATCAGCCCCAGCATTTT. Translated: CASSSYRGGKDNQPQHF.

The table lists this clonotype with many counts. The V and J genes are TRBV11-2 and TRBJ1-2; D remains unclear. CDR1 is SGHAT, CDR2 FQNNGV, per germline. V lost 5 bases to trimming and J lost 4 bases, with 17 bases between them. The CDR3 totals 15 residues. The chain's CDR3 is CASSGFCRVCYGYTF. CDR3 coding DNA: TGTGCCAGCAGCGGGTTCTGTAGGGTTTGCTATGGCTACACCTTC. The whole variable domain, filled in from reference TRBV11-2 and TRBJ1-2, reads EAGVAQSPRYKIIEKRQSVAFWCNPISGHATLYWYQQILGQGPKLLIQFQNNGVVDDSQLPKDRFSAERLKGVDSTLKIQPAKLEDSAVYLCASSGFCRVCYGYTFGSGTRLTVV.

This clonotype came up many times. This rearrangement joins TRBV28 to TRBJ2-7; D possibly uses TRBD1 or TRBD2 (5 bases each). The CDR3 contains 14 residues. The germline V gene has CDR1 MDHEN and CDR2 SYDVKM. V shed 8 bases and J shed 7 bases, with 21 bases lying between them. CDR3 amino acids: CASEWTPSRGEQYF. The CDR3 DNA sequence: TGTGCCAGCGAATGGACACCCAGCCGCGGGGAGCAGTACTTC.

This clonotype was seen at least ten times. This chain links TRBV27 with TRBJ1-5, with a possible D match to TRBD1 (6 bases). V lost 1 base and J 6 bases, leaving 10 bases between the germline ends. Germline CDR1 reads MNHEY; CDR2 reads SMNVEV (reference sequence). CDR3 length equals 14 residues. The CDR3 here is CASSLWGGVQPQHF. CDR3 sequence (DNA): TGTGCCAGCAGTTTATGGGGGGGCGTTCAGCCCCAGCATTTT.

This clonotype has a count of ten or more. V is TRBV7-2 and J is TRBJ1-2; tentative D call: TRBD1 (5 bases). Between the trimmed V and J ends, which lost 6 bases and 5 bases, there was a span of 10 bases. Germline V gives CDR1 SGHTA, CDR2 FQGNSA. The length of the CDR3 is 12 residues. The CDR3 DNA follows: TGTGCCAGCAGACTAGGGGAGTATGGCTACACCTTC. This encodes CASRLGEYGYTF.

This clonotype came up a few times. J is TRBJ1-6 and V is TRBV2; 10 bases line up with TRBD1. Losses at the gene ends were 3 bases for V and 7 bases for J; bases not matched to a gene: 3. This CDR3 region has 15 residues. Germline-derived CDR1 and CDR2 are SNHLY and FYNNEI. As DNA, the CDR3 is TGTGCCAGCAGTGAGTGGGACAGGGGCAATTCACCCCTCCACTTT. This encodes CASSEWDRGNSPLHF. The full variable domain, with the rest looked up from reference TRBV2 and TRBJ1-6, is EPEVTQTPSHQVTQMGQEVILRCVPISNHLYFYWYRQILGQKVEFLVSFYNNEISEKSEIFDDQFSVERPDGSNFTLKIRSTKLEDSAMYFCASSEWDRGNSPLHFGNGTRLTVT.

This clonotype was counted many times. This CDR3 reads CASWSDRGKETQYF. CDR3 bases: TGTGCCAGCTGGTCAGACAGGGGGAAAGAGACCCAGTACTTC. V and J are TRBV28 and TRBJ2-5; TRBD1 agrees at 9 bases. Germline V gene lookup returns CDR1 MDHEN and CDR2 SYDVKM. The CDR3 extends over 14 amino acids. V trimming: 8 bases; J trimming: 3 bases; junction bases outside the gene matches: 7.

This clonotype occurred many times. The chain recombines TRBV12-3 or TRBV12-4 with TRBJ1-2; 7 bases map to TRBD1. Germline trimming cut 6 bases from V and 0 bases from J; bases unmatched to any gene: 4. This CDR3 is built from 14 residues. CDR3 amino acids: CASSAQGPNYGYTF. Here the CDR3 DNA reads TGTGCCAGCAGCGCACAGGGGCCTAACTATGGCTACACCTTC.

This clonotype was counted many times. V is TRBV28 and J is TRBJ2-1; the D gene is possibly TRBD2 (6 bases). This CDR3 is built from 14 residues. Between the trimmed V and J ends, which lost 8 bases and 4 bases, there was a span of 15 bases. Germline V gives CDR1 MDHEN, CDR2 SYDVKM. CDR3 loop: CASGSPRGYNEQFF. Written as DNA, the CDR3 is TGTGCCAGCGGATCCCCGCGGGGATACAATGAGCAGTTCTTC.

This rearrangement joins TRBV6-1 to TRBJ1-1; D is ambiguous. Germline V CDR1 and CDR2: MNHNS, SASEGT. The CDR3 spans 14 residues. V lost 5 bases and J 0 bases, leaving 10 bases between the germline ends. This CDR3 is CASSLDNMNTEAFF. CDR3 nucleotides: TGTGCCAGCAGTCTCGACAACATGAACACTGAAGCTTTCTTT.

The chain carries TRBV2 and TRBJ2-1, with D tentatively TRBD1 or TRBD2 (5 bases each). The CDR3 is 12 amino acids. The germline gives CDR1 SNHLY, CDR2 FYNNEI. V gave up 3 bases and J gave up 10 bases, with 10 bases separating them. The CDR3 here is CASSDQRDEQFF. CDR3 bases: TGTGCCAGCAGTGACCAACGGGACGAGCAGTTCTTC.

This clonotype was recorded many times. V is TRBV28 and J is TRBJ2-5, with TRBD2 matching over 14 bases. The germline gives CDR1 MDHEN, CDR2 SYDVKM. The CDR3 has 17 amino acids. J was trimmed by 9 bases and V by 5 bases; bases with no gene match: 14. CDR3 loop: CASSLIPGLAGEWAQYF. The CDR3 nucleotides are TGTGCCAGCAGTCTTATCCCGGGACTAGCGGGAGAGTGGGCCCAGTACTTC.

In its sample, this clonotype was seen many times. This sequence joins TRBV20-1 and TRBJ2-2; D is possibly TRBD1 (5 bases). Trimming took off 6 bases at V and 1 base at J, with 12 bases between the two ends. Per germline, CDR1 DFQATT and CDR2 SNEGSKA (reference sequence). The CDR3 totals 14 residues. CDR3 residues: CSARTIGNTGELFF. For the CDR3, the DNA is TGCAGTGCGAGGACAATCGGGAACACCGGGGAGCTGTTTTTT.

This chain connects TRBV5-6 to TRBJ2-3; 14 nucleotides agree with TRBD2. The CDR3 covers 15 residues. Germline assignment: CDR1 SGHDT and CDR2 YYEEEE. V lost 4 bases to trimming and J lost 5 bases; unmatched junction nucleotides: 3. CDR3 nucleotide sequence: TGTGCCAGCAGCCGACTAGCGGGGGGGGGAGATACGCAGTATTTT. Encoded protein: CASSRLAGGGDTQYF.

This clonotype was seen ten or more times. The chain has TRBV12-3 or TRBV12-4 and TRBJ1-2; 8 bases are shared with TRBD1. The CDR3 is made up of 14 amino acids. Trimming took 7 bases from V and 8 from J; bases not matched to a gene: 12. This chain's CDR3 is CASNFGQGQNGYTF. The DNA for the CDR3 is TGTGCCAGCAACTTTGGACAGGGCCAAAACGGCTACACCTTC.